This record looks at one T cell receptor beta chain sequence and its context. The antigen is undetermined. The CDR3 consists of 14 residues. After removal of 3 bases from V and 4 bases from J, the junction contained 3 bases not matched to a gene. Germline lookup yields CDR1 KGHSH and CDR2 LQKENI. Produced via immunoSEQ multiplex PCR; TCRdb's table is partial and in-frame only. The repertoire holds about 86,000 clones, with roughly nine tenths as singletons. The source of the sample is a study of OX40 agonist ivuxolimab in advanced cancers. Study-wide context: One patient with hepatocellular carcinoma and two with cutaneous melanoma, three in all, had partial responses.

Study results and limitations: Circulating CD4+ and CD8+ T cells showed clonal expansion by week 6 at 0.1 to 3.0 mg/kg.

The genes are TRBV18 and TRBJ1-5; TRBD1 agrees at 7 bases. The sequencing used CD4+ or CD8+ T cells sorted from blood, collected in a trial of the OX40 agonist ivuxolimab. This clonotype was obtained from an adult with an advanced solid tumor such as melanoma, head and neck, liver or kidney cancer. The CDR3 region is CASSPPTGNQPQHF. The CDR3 DNA reads TGTGCCAGCTCACCCCCGACAGGGAATCAGCCCCAGCATTTT.